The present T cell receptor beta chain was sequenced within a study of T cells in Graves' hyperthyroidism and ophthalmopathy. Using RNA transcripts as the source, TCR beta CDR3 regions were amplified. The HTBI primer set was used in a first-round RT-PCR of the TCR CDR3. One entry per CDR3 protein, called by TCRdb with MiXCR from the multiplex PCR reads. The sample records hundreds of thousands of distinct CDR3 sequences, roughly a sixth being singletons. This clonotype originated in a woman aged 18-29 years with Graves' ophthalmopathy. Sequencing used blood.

CDR3 in DNA: TGTGCCAGTAATTCCCAGTTGAACACCGGGGAGCTGTTTTTT. Its translation is CASNSQLNTGELFF. The genes are TRBV19 and TRBJ2-2; no clear D gene. Germline V gives CDR1 LNHDA, CDR2 SQIVND (reference sequence). The CDR3 loop spans 14 amino acids. V shed 7 bases and J shed 1 base, with 10 bases lying between them.